This TCR beta chain emerged from a study of shared clonotypes between healthy human individuals. The CDR3 length is 12 residues. Between the trimmed V and J ends, which lost 0 bases and 9 bases, there was a span of 9 bases. Per germline, CDR1 SGHNT and CDR2 YYREEE (reference sequence). The study's findings and limits: Naive subsets generally had larger estimated richness than memory subsets. About 5.2% was the fraction of naive CD4 clonotypes found shared across a handful of donors.

On this clone: The antigen is not known.

Naive CD8 cells, CD45RO-negative and positively selected for CCR7, excluded terminally differentiated effector memory CD45RA+ cells. All the donors were Caucasian adults who lived in Nashville, Tennessee. Each subset's genomic DNA was split evenly across several immunoSEQ plates. The data were produced by immunoSEQ multiplex PCR, yet TCRdb's version contains in-frame clones alone and is incomplete. The sample lists around 700,000 clones, around 92% occurring once. This TCR came from a man aged 25-45 years in good health. The chain uses TRBV5-4 and TRBJ2-5, with D tentatively TRBD2 (5 bases). The specimen was naive CD8+ T cells sorted from blood. CDR3 coding DNA: TGTGCCAGCAGCTTGGGAACGAGGGCCCAGTACTTC. The encoded protein is CASSLGTRAQYF.